This is a list of T cell receptor beta chains from one sample in a study of blood T cell repertoires in COVID-19. Assay used: immunoSEQ multiplex PCR; TCRdb lists only in-frame clones, some missing. The table has approximately 66,000 clones, around 84% seen once. Specimen: peripheral blood. These receptors all come from a man aged 45 to 65 with active COVID-19. The CDR3 runs from the conserved cysteine through the conserved F or W. Fields, in order: CDR3 protein, CDR3 DNA, J gene, V gene, D gene, clone size. The D gene is left open where the match is weak. Clone size appears in some rows only: once, few, many, or a class for an expanded clone.

CAWSVGLLQETQYF TGTGCCTGGAGTGTGGGACTCCTCCAAGAGACCCAGTACTTC TRBJ2-5 TRBV30 NA NA
CASMGGRTNEQFF TGTGCCAGCATGGGAGGTCGAACTAATGAGCAGTTCTTC TRBJ2-1 TRBV2 NA NA
CASSVVTGNEKLFF TGTGCCAGCAGTGTTGTGACAGGGAATGAAAAACTGTTTTTT TRBJ1-4 TRBV2 TRBD1 once
CASSFAQSGKLFF TGTGCCAGCAGCTTCGCCCAGTCGGGAAAACTGTTTTTT TRBJ1-4 TRBV5-6 NA NA
CASSGVAGGQYF TGTGCCAGCAGCGGCGTAGCGGGGGGGCAGTATTTT TRBJ2-3 TRBV7-9 TRBD2 NA
CASSVRDSLLNTEAFF TGTGCCAGCAGTGTCCGGGACAGCCTTCTGAACACTGAAGCTTTCTTT TRBJ1-1 TRBV25-1 TRBD1 NA
CASSLGAHSGNTIYF TGTGCCAGCAGCTTGGGAGCTCATTCTGGAAACACCATATATTTT TRBJ1-3 TRBV5-6 NA NA
CASSQTGTTNYGYTF TGCGCCAGCAGCCAAACCGGGACAACTAACTATGGCTACACCTTC TRBJ1-2 TRBV4-1 NA NA
CASSYSETEKLDGYTF TGTGCCAGCAGTTACTCGGAGACGGAGAAACTTGATGGCTACACCTTC TRBJ1-2 TRBV6-6 NA NA
CSVDGTGYTDTQYF TGCAGCGTTGATGGGACAGGGTATACAGATACGCAGTATTTT TRBJ2-3 TRBV29-1 TRBD1 NA
CASRMNRDTGELFF TGTGCCAGCAGAATGAACAGGGACACCGGGGAGCTGTTTTTT TRBJ2-2 TRBV7-3 NA NA
CASSLAGYTEAFF TGTGCCAGCAGCTTGGCCGGGTACACTGAAGCTTTCTTT TRBJ1-1 TRBV5-6 NA NA
CAIRASGGSYEQYF TGTGCCATCAGAGCTAGCGGGGGGTCCTACGAGCAGTACTTC TRBJ2-7 TRBV10-3 TRBD2 NA
CASSLSNYAGGSTEAFF TGTGCCAGCAGTTTATCGAATTACGCAGGGGGAAGCACTGAAGCTTTCTTT TRBJ1-1 TRBV27 TRBD1 NA
CSVDTGATNEKLFF TGCAGCGTTGATACAGGTGCAACTAATGAAAAACTGTTTTTT TRBJ1-4 TRBV29-1 NA NA
CASSPLGAPREIFNTQYF TGTGCCAGCAGCCCCCTTGGGGCGCCCAGGGAAATATTTAATACGCAGTATTTT TRBJ2-3 TRBV9 NA NA
CATSPNGIPYGYTF TGTGCCACCAGCCCCAACGGGATACCCTATGGCTACACCTTC TRBJ1-2 TRBV24-1 NA NA
CASSQDQGRKNIQYF TGTGCCAGCAGCCAAGATCAGGGCAGAAAAAACATTCAGTACTTC TRBJ2-4 TRBV4-2 NA once
CASSVGTVNTGELFF TGTGCCAGCAGCGTAGGAACGGTGAACACCGGGGAGCTGTTTTTT TRBJ2-2 TRBV9 NA NA
CASSLVIGTSGTQETQYF TGTGCCAGCAGCTTAGTAATCGGGACTAGCGGGACTCAAGAGACCCAGTACTTC TRBJ2-5 TRBV11-2 TRBD2 NA
CASRTGANTEAFF TGTGCCAGCAGGACAGGTGCGAACACTGAAGCTTTCTTT TRBJ1-1 TRBV6-5 NA NA
CASSPIGGNTIYF TGTGCCAGCTCACCAATCGGTGGAAACACCATATATTTT TRBJ1-3 TRBV18 NA NA
CASSSVRSRTEAFF TGTGCCAGCAGCTCCGTGAGATCGCGGACTGAAGCTTTCTTT TRBJ1-1 TRBV11-2 NA NA
CASSPGGIQETQYF TGCGCCAGCAGCCCGGGGGGTATCCAAGAGACCCAGTACTTC TRBJ2-5 TRBV10-1 TRBD2 NA
CASSQTSGTYNEQFF TGTGCCAGCAGCCAAACTAGCGGGACTTACAATGAGCAGTTCTTC TRBJ2-1 TRBV9 TRBD2 NA
CASRMTVYSNQPQHF TGTGCCAGCAGGATGACAGTTTATAGCAATCAGCCCCAGCATTTT TRBJ1-5 TRBV6-5 NA NA
CASSSRRDRGLVYF TGTGCCAGCAGCTCCCGACGAGACAGGGGGTTAGTCTACTTC TRBJ2-5 TRBV11-2 TRBD1 few
CASSPRFAADQETQYF TGTGCCAGCAGCCCCCGTTTTGCGGCAGACCAAGAGACCCAGTACTTC TRBJ2-5 TRBV13 NA NA
CASSQDGGPYNEQFF TGTGCCAGCAGCCAAGATGGCGGGCCCTACAATGAGCAGTTCTTC TRBJ2-1 TRBV4-2 NA NA
CASSQGAAQNQPQHF TGCGCCAGCAGCCAGGGGGCGGCTCAAAATCAGCCCCAGCATTTT TRBJ1-5 TRBV4-1 NA NA
CASSKTATNEKLFF TGTGCCAGTAGTAAGACAGCTACTAATGAAAAACTGTTTTTT TRBJ1-4 TRBV19 NA NA
CASSSTVERGYTDSSYNEQFF TGCGCCAGCAGCTCCACCGTGGAGCGGGGGTACACCGACAGCTCCTACAATGAGCAGTTCTTC TRBJ2-1 TRBV5-1 TRBD2 NA
CASSFQGAEQYF TGCGCCAGCAGCTTCCAGGGGGCCGAGCAGTACTTC TRBJ2-7 TRBV5-1 TRBD1 NA
CASSFAPGANEKLFF TGTGCCAGCAGCTTTGCGCCCGGGGCTAATGAAAAACTGTTTTTT TRBJ1-4 TRBV5-5 NA NA
CASRQQVSNTGELFF TGTGCCAGCCGCCAACAGGTTTCGAACACCGGGGAGCTGTTTTTT TRBJ2-2 TRBV6-5 NA NA
CATNDRPNEKLFF TGTGCCACCAACGACAGACCTAATGAAAAACTGTTTTTT TRBJ1-4 TRBV2 NA NA
CASSRGGGGTYNEQFF TGTGCCAGCAGCCGTGGGGGCGGGGGGACCTACAATGAGCAGTTCTTC TRBJ2-1 TRBV9 TRBD2 NA
CASRLSGNGELFF TGTGCCAGCAGGCTCAGCGGGAACGGGGAGCTGTTTTTT TRBJ2-2 TRBV12-3/TRBV12-4 TRBD2 NA
CASGQGWNTEAFF TGTGCCAGTGGACAGGGATGGAACACTGAAGCTTTCTTT TRBJ1-1 TRBV2 TRBD1 NA
CASSVNRASYGYTF TGTGCCAGCAGCGTAAACAGGGCCTCCTATGGCTACACCTTC TRBJ1-2 TRBV2 NA NA
CASTGTGDYGYTF TGCGCCAGCACCGGGACAGGGGACTATGGCTACACCTTC TRBJ1-2 TRBV10-2 TRBD1 NA
CASSLTVRQPQHF TGTGCCAGCAGCTTGACAGTTCGTCAGCCCCAGCATTTT TRBJ1-5 TRBV7-2 NA NA
CASSLAPQGGETQYF TGTGCCAGCAGCTTAGCTCCCCAGGGGGGAGAGACCCAGTACTTC TRBJ2-5 TRBV7-9 NA NA
CASSPRGQASGNTIYF TGTGCCAGCAGCCCCAGGGGACAAGCCTCTGGAAACACCATATATTTT TRBJ1-3 TRBV7-9 NA few
CASSIVGRGADQPQHF TGTGCCAGTAGTATAGTGGGACGGGGGGCGGATCAGCCCCAGCATTTT TRBJ1-5 TRBV19 NA NA
CASSQRGGRLNTEAFF TGTGCCAGCAGTCAGCGGGGGGGGCGACTGAACACTGAAGCTTTCTTT TRBJ1-1 TRBV6-2/TRBV6-3 NA once
CASSFAGGTNTGELFF TGCGCCAGCAGCTTTGCTGGGGGGACGAACACCGGGGAGCTGTTTTTT TRBJ2-2 TRBV5-1 NA NA
CASSPTSGAPGASPLHF TGTGCCAGCAGCCCGACCAGCGGGGCCCCGGGGGCGTCACCCCTCCACTTT TRBJ1-6 TRBV4-2 NA NA
CASGRVTTNTEAFF TGTGCTAGTGGCCGGGTAACGACGAACACTGAAGCTTTCTTT TRBJ1-1 TRBV12-5 NA once
CASSEGQGGYGYTF TGTGCCAGCAGTGAGGGACAGGGGGGCTATGGCTACACCTTC TRBJ1-2 TRBV6-1 TRBD1 NA
CASTDEEGNTGELFF TGTGCCAGTACCGATGAGGAGGGGAACACCGGGGAGCTGTTTTTT TRBJ2-2 TRBV6-5 NA NA
CASSTGGQGNYGYTF TGTGCCAGTAGTACAGGGGGCCAGGGGAACTATGGCTACACCTTC TRBJ1-2 TRBV19 TRBD1 NA
CASRDRTYGYTF TGTGCCAGTAGGGACAGGACCTATGGCTACACCTTC TRBJ1-2 TRBV19 TRBD1 NA
CASSPLGLEQFF TGTGCCAGCTCACCTCTAGGATTGGAGCAGTTCTTC TRBJ2-1 TRBV18 NA NA
CAWSWGGRSGNTIYF TGTGCCTGGAGTTGGGGGGGCCGCTCTGGAAACACCATATATTTT TRBJ1-3 TRBV30 NA NA